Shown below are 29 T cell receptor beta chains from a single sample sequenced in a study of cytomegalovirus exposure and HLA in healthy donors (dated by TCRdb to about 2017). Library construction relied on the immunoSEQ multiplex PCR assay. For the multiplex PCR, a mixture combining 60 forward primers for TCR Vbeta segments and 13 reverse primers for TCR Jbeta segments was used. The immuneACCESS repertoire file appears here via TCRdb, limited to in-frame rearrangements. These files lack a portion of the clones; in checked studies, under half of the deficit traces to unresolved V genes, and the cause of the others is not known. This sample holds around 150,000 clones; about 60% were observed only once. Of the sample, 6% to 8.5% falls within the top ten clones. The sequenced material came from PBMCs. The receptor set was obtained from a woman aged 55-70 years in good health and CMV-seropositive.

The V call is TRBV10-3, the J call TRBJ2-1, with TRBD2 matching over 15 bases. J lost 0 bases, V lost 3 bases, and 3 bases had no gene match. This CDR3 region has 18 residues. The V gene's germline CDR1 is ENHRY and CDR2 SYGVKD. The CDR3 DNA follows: TGTGCCATCAGTGACCGGACTAGCGGGAGGGCCTCCTACAATGAGCAGTTCTTC. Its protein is CAISDRTSGRASYNEQFF.

The CDR3 DNA reads as TGTGCCAGTAGTTTCACCGGGGTGAATGAGCAGTTCTTC. Its translation: CASSFTGVNEQFF. The chain has TRBV19 and TRBJ2-1; D possibly corresponds to TRBD2 (5 bases). Between the trimmed V and J ends, which lost 5 bases and 7 bases, there was a span of 12 bases. The CDR3 runs 13 residues. Germline lookup yields CDR1 LNHDA and CDR2 SQIVND (reference sequence). Full variable domain (remainder filled in from reference TRBV19 and TRBJ2-1): DGGITQSPKYLFRKEGQNVTLSCEQNLNHDAMYWYRQDPGQGLRLIYYSQIVNDFQKGDIAEGYSVSREKKESFPLTVTSAQKNPTAFYLCASSFTGVNEQFFGPGTRLTVL.

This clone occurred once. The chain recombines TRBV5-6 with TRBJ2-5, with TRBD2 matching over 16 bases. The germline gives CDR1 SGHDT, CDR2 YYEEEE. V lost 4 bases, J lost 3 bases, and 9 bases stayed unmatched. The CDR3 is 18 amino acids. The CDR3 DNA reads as TGTGCCAGCAGCCCGGGACTAGCGGGAGGGCCGAAAGAAGAGACCCAGTACTTC. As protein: CASSPGLAGGPKEETQYF.

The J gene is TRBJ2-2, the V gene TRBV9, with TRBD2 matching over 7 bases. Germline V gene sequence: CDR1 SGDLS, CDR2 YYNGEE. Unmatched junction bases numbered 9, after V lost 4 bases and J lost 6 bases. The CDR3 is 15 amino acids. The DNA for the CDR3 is TGTGCCAGCAGCTCCCGGGGGGACTTCCCCGGGGAGCTGTTTTTT. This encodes CASSSRGDFPGELFF.

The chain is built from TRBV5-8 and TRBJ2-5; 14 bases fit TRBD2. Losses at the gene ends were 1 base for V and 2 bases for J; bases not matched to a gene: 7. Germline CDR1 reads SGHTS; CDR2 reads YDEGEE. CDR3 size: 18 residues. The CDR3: CASSLRLAGGRFQETQYF. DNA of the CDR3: TGTGCCAGCAGCTTGAGACTAGCGGGAGGGAGATTTCAAGAGACCCAGTACTTC.

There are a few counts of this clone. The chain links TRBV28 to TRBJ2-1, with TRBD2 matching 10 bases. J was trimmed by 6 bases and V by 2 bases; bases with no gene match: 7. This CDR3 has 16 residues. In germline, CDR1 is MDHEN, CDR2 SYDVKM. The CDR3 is CASSLLTSGERNEQFF. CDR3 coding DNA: TGTGCCAGCAGTTTACTCACTAGCGGGGAGCGCAATGAGCAGTTCTTC.

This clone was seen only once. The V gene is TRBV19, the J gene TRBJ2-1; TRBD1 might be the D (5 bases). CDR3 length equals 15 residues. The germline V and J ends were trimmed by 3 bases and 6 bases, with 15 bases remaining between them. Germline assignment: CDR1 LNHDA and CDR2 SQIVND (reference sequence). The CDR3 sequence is CASSIQAGFSNEQFF. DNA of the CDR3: TGTGCCAGTAGTATTCAGGCAGGGTTTAGCAATGAGCAGTTCTTC.

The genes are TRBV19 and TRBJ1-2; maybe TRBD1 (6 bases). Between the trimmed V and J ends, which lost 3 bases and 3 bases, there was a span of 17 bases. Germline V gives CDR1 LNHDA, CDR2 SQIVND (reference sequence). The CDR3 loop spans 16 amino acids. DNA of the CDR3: TGTGCCAGTAGTATTTTTGGTTCAGGGGCGGACTATGGCTACACCTTC. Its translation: CASSIFGSGADYGYTF. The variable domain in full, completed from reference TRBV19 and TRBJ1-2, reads DGGITQSPKYLFRKEGQNVTLSCEQNLNHDAMYWYRQDPGQGLRLIYYSQIVNDFQKGDIAEGYSVSREKKESFPLTVTSAQKNPTAFYLCASSIFGSGADYGYTFGSGTRLTVV.

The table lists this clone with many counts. CDR3 bases: TGCGCCAGCATTTACAGGGAGGGGACTGAAGCTTTCTTT. Translating gives CASIYREGTEAFF. This rearrangement joins TRBV10-2 to TRBJ1-1; tentative D call: TRBD1 (6 bases). CDR1 is WSHSY and CDR2 is SAAADI in the germline V gene. This CDR3 region has 13 residues. With 7 bases removed from V and 5 bases from J, the gap between germline ends came to 14 bases.

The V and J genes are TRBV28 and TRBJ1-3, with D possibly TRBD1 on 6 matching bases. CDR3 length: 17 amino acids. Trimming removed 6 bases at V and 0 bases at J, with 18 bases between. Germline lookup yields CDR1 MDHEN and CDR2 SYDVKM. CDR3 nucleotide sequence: TGTGCCAGCAGAACCTCCATAGGGACAAGCTCTGGAAACACCATATATTTT. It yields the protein CASRTSIGTSSGNTIYF.

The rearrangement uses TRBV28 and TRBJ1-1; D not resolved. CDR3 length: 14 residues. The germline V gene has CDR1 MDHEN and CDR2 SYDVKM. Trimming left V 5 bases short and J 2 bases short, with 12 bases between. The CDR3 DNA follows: TGTGCCAGCAGTCCCCGGGGTCTTAACACTGAAGCTTTCTTT. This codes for CASSPRGLNTEAFF.

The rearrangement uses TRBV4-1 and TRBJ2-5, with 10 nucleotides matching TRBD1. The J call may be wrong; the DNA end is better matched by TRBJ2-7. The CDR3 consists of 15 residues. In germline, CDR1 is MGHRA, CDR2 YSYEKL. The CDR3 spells CASSQDGTGAYEQYF. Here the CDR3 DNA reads TGCGCCAGCAGCCAAGACGGGACAGGGGCCTACGAGCAGTACTTC.

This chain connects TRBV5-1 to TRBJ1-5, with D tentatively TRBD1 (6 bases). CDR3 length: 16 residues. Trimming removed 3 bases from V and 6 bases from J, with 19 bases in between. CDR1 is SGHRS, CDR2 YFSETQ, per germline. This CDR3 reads CASSSGPAGVGQPQHF. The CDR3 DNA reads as TGCGCCAGCAGCTCCGGGCCCGCAGGGGTTGGTCAGCCCCAGCATTTT.

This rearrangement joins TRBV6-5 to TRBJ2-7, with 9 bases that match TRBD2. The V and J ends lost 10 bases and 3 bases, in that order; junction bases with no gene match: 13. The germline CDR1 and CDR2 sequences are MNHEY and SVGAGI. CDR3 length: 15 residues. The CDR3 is CATSKPAGGSYEQYF. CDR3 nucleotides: TGTGCCACCTCAAAGCCAGCGGGAGGAAGCTACGAGCAGTACTTC.

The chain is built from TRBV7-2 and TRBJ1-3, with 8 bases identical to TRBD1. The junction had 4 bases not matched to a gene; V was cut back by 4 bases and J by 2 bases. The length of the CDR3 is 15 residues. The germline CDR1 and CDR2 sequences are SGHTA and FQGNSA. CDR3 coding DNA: TGTGCCAGCAGCTCCCCGGGACAGGCTGGAAACACCATATATTTT. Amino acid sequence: CASSSPGQAGNTIYF.

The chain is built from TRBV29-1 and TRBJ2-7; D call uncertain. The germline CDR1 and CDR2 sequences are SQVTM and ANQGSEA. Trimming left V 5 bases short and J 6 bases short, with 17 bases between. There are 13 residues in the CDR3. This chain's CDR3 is CSVRVLGSSEQYF. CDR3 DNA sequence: TGCAGCGTTCGGGTCCTCGGCTCGTCCGAGCAGTACTTC.

The CDR3 DNA is TGTGCCAGCTCGGAGCGGTGGGGGGAGAACACCGGGGAGCTGTTTTTT. Protein product: CASSERWGENTGELFF. The chain recombines TRBV28 with TRBJ2-2; D may be TRBD2 (6 bases). The V gene lost 8 bases and the J gene lost 1 base, with 17 bases spanning the gap. Germline CDR1 MDHEN, CDR2 SYDVKM. CDR3 length: 16 residues.

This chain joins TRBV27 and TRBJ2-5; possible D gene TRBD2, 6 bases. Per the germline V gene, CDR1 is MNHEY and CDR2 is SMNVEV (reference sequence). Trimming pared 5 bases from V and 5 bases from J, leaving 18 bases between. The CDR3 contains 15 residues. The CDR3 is CASSLGGGSWETQYF. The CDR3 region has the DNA TGTGCCAGCAGTCTCGGAGGAGGGTCGTGGGAGACCCAGTACTTC.

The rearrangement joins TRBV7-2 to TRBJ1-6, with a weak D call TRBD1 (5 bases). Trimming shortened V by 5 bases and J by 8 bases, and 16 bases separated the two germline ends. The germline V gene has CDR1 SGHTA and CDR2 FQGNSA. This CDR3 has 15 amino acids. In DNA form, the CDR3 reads TGTGCCAGCAGCACACGGACACCTGATCATTCACCCCTCCACTTT. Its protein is CASSTRTPDHSPLHF.

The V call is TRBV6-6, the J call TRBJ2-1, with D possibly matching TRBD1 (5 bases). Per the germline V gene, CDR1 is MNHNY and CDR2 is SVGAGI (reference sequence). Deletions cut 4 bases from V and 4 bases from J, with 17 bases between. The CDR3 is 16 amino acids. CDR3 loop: CASSSTLGAVYNEQFF. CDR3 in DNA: TGTGCCAGCAGTTCTACACTTGGGGCCGTTTACAATGAGCAGTTCTTC.

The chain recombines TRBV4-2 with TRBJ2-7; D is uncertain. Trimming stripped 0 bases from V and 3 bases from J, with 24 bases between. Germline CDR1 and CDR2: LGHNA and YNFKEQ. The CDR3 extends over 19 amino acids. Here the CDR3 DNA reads TGTGCCAGCAGCCAAGATGGTTTTATAGGAGCCGATAGTTTCTACGAGCAGTACTTC. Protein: CASSQDGFIGADSFYEQYF.

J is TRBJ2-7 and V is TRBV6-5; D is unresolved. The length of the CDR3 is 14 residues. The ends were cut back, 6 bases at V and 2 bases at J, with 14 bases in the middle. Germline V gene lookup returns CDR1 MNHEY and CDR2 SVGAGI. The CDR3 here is CASRSGVPPYEQYF. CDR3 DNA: TGTGCCAGCAGGTCCGGAGTACCCCCCTACGAGCAGTACTTC.

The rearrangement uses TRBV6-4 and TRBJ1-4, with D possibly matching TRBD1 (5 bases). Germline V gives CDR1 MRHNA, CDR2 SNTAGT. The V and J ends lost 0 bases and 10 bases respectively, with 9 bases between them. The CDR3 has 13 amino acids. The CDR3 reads CASSDSEGTKLFF. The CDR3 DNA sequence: TGTGCCAGCAGTGACTCGGAGGGGACAAAACTGTTTTTT.

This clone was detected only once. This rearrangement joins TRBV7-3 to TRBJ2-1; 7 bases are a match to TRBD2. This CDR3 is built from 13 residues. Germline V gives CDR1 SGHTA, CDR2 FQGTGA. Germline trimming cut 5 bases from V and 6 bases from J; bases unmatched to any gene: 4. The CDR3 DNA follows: TGTGCCAGCAGCACTTCTAGCGGCAATGAGCAGTTCTTC. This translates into CASSTSSGNEQFF.

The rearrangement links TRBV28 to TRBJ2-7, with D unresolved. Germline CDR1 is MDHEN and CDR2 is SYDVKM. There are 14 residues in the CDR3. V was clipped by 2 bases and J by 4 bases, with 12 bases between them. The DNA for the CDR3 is TGTGCCAGCAGTTTAGGAACAGAGCCTTACGAGCAGTACTTC. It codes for CASSLGTEPYEQYF.

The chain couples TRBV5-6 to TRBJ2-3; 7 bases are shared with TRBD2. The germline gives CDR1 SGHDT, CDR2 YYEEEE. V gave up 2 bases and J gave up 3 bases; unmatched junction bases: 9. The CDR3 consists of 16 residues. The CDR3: CASSFPGEGSTDTQYF. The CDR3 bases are TGTGCCAGCAGCTTCCCGGGGGAGGGGTCGACAGATACGCAGTATTTT.

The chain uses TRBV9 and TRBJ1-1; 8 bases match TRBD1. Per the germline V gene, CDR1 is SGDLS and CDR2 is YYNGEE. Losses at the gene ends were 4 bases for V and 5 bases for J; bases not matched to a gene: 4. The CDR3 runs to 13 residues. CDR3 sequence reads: CASSFRQGTEAFF. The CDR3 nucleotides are TGTGCCAGCAGCTTCCGACAGGGGACTGAAGCTTTCTTT. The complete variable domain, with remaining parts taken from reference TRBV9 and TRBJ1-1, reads DSGVTQTPKHLITATGQRVTLRCSPRSGDLSVYWYQQSLDQGLQFLIQYYNGEERAKGNILERFSAQQFPDLHSELNLSSLELGDSALYFCASSFRQGTEAFFGQGTRLTVV.

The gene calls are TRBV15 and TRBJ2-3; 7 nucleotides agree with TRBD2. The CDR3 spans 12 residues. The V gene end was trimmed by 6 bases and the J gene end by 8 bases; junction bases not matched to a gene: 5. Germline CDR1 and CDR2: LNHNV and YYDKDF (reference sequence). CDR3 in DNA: TGTGCCACCAGAGAACCGGGAGGTACGCAGTATTTT. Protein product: CATREPGGTQYF.

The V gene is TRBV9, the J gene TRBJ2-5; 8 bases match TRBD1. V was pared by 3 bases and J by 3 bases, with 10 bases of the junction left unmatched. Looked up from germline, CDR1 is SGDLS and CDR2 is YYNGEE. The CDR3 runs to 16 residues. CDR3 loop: CASSAPTGDWKETQYF. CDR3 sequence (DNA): TGTGCCAGCAGCGCCCCGACAGGGGACTGGAAAGAGACCCAGTACTTC.